This T cell receptor (beta chain) was captured by sequencing in a study of regulatory T cells in long-lasting Graves disease. The CDR3 totals 15 residues. Germline V gene data show CDR1 as MNHNS and CDR2 as SASEGT. Trimming cost V 11 bases and J 0 bases; bases outside gene matches: 10. This clonotype was detected ten times or more. Antigen unknown. Time point of the sample: persistent/refractory GD, antithyroid drugs over 5 years with positive TRAb. TCR sequences were obtained from RNA taken from PBMCs. It was American Thyroid Association guidelines that determined Graves' disease diagnosis. General observations from the study: It was peripheral blood alone, not thyroid tissue, that was studied. Gene preferences differed: TRBV28, TRBJ1-2, TRBJ2-5 in persistent cases. With under 3,500 shared public clonotypes, persistent patients exceeded new patients, who shared about a thousand.

HTBI primers from iRepertoire and Arm-PCR of CDR3 regions yielded the TCR beta libraries. TCRdb used MiXCR to reprocess the multiplex PCR reads, holding one entry per CDR3 protein. Among about 420,000 distinct CDR3 sequences listed, around a quarter were seen once. This chain joins TRBV6-1 and TRBJ1-5; 7 bases agree with TRBD1. Specimen: peripheral blood mononuclear cells (PBMCs), collected when the disease was refractory, from a patient treated with antithyroid drugs. The origin of this receptor is a female donor with Graves disease. CDR3 nucleotides: TGTGCCGCCGGAACTACAGGGGCTAGCAATCAGCCCCAGCATTTT. Its protein product is CAAGTTGASNQPQHF.